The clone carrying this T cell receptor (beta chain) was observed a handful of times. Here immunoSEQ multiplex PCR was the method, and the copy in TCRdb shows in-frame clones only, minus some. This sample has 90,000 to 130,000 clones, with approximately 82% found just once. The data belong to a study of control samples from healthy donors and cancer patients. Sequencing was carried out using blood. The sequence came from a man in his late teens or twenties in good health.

The CDR3 DNA reads as TGTGCCAGCAATCCGGGGCCACTAATGAACACTGAAGCTTTCTTT. It yields the protein CASNPGPLMNTEAFF. The V gene is TRBV6-5, the J gene TRBJ1-1; a possible D gene is TRBD1 (5 bases). Germline V gene data show CDR1 as MNHEY and CDR2 as SVGAGI. The CDR3 is 15 residues long. V was clipped by 7 bases and J by 0 bases, with 15 bases between them.